This TCR beta chain was captured by sequencing in a study of Ad26.COV2.S vaccination and SARS-CoV-2 variants. Documented treatment: some 19 received Ad26.COV2.S at low or high dose, single or two shots; about 5 received placebo; per-sample allocation not given. Collection of the samples took place on day 63 after the first injection of vaccine or placebo. Here immunoSEQ multiplex PCR was the method, and the copy in TCRdb shows in-frame clones only, minus some. This sample has hundreds of thousands of clones; about 89% occur once, and the top ten carry roughly 1.5%. Germline-derived CDR1 and CDR2 are LNHNV and YYDKDF (reference sequence). V was shortened by 4 bases and J by 3 bases, with 21 bases between the two germline ends. This CDR3 spans 18 amino acids.

The sequencing used peripheral blood, collected in a trial of Ad26.COV2.S vaccine versus placebo. The TCR originated in a person aged 18-65 years who received the Ad26.COV2.S COVID-19 vaccine or a placebo. The J gene is TRBJ2-2, the V gene TRBV15; D is possibly TRBD2 (6 bases). The CDR3 DNA reads as TGTGCCACCAGCACCGGGGCCCTGGGGAGGTTCGACACCGGGGAGCTGTTTTTT. Protein sequence: CATSTGALGRFDTGELFF.